The 26 T cell receptor beta chains below were found in one sample sequenced in a study of cytomegalovirus exposure and HLA in healthy donors. PCR employed 60 Vbeta and 13 Jbeta primers. Sequenced by immunoSEQ multiplex PCR; TCRdb stores in-frame clones only, minus some. This table has about 170,000 clones, 71% appearing once. What was sequenced was PBMCs. These receptors all stem from a girl aged 5-17 years in good health and CMV-seronegative.

In this sample, this clone turned up a few times. The gene calls are TRBV14 and TRBJ2-3; 7 nucleotides match TRBD2. Germline V gene lookup returns CDR1 SGHDN and CDR2 FVKESK. This CDR3 region has 17 residues. V was pared by 3 bases and J by 10 bases, with 19 bases of the junction left unmatched. CDR3 nucleotides: TGTGCCAGCAGCCAGGTGCCGGGACTACGACGCGGCTGGGCGCAGTATTTT. This translates into CASSQVPGLRRGWAQYF.

Note on this clone: At one of its ends the junction is not consistent with the germline gene, which may arise from a read error. This rearrangement joins TRBV9 to TRBJ2-2, with D tentatively TRBD2 (5 bases). The CDR3 length is 13 residues. Looked up from germline, CDR1 is SGDLS and CDR2 is YYNGEE. The CDR3 spells CASSDQATGEPFF. The CDR3 DNA follows: TGTGCCAGCAGCGACCAAGCTACTGGGGAGCCGTTTTTT. Based on the CDR3 plus reference TRBV9 and TRBJ2-2, the full variable domain is DSGVTQTPKHLITATGQRVTLRCSPRSGDLSVYWYQQSLDQGLQFLIQYYNGEERAKGNILERFSAQQFPDLHSELNLSSLELGDSALYFCASSDQATGEPFFGEGSRLTVL.

CDR3 nucleotides: TGTGCCAGTAGTACCCGTGGGGGCAACACTGAAGCTTTCTTT. Translating it yields CASSTRGGNTEAFF. The genes are TRBV19 and TRBJ1-1; possibly TRBD1 for D (6 bases). The CDR3 is 14 amino acids. The ends were cut back, 4 bases at V and 2 bases at J, with 11 bases in the middle. Germline V CDR1 and CDR2: LNHDA, SQIVND (reference sequence).

The genes are TRBV13 and TRBJ2-7; 7 bases are a match to TRBD1. CDR1 and CDR2 (germline): PRHDT, FYEKMQ (reference sequence). V was pared by 5 bases and J by 0 bases, with 13 bases of the junction left unmatched. The CDR3 consists of 17 residues. In DNA, the CDR3 is TGTGCCAGCAGCCTCGGGACAGCCATGAGGACCTCCTACGAGCAGTACTTC. Amino acids: CASSLGTAMRTSYEQYF. Using reference TRBV13 and TRBJ2-7 for the parts outside the CDR3, the full variable domain is AAGVIQSPRHLIKEKRETATLKCYPIPRHDTVYWYQQGPGQDPQFLISFYEKMQSDKGSIPDRFSAQQFSDYHSELNMSSLELGDSALYFCASSLGTAMRTSYEQYFGPGTRLTVT.

The chain joins TRBV19 to TRBJ2-4, with 8 bases matching TRBD1. The germline V gene encodes CDR1 LNHDA and CDR2 SQIVND (reference sequence). This CDR3 is built from 13 residues. Trimming cost V 5 bases and J 9 bases; bases outside gene matches: 6. This chain's CDR3 is CASSPNRGSIQYF. In DNA, the CDR3 is TGTGCCAGTAGTCCAAACAGGGGGAGCATTCAGTACTTC.

The J gene is TRBJ1-1, the V gene TRBV6-5; tentatively, D is TRBD1 (6 bases). The CDR3 length is 12 residues. V was cut by 2 bases and J by 8 bases, with 9 bases left in between. Germline CDR1 is MNHEY and CDR2 is SVGAGI. This chain's CDR3 is CASSYGDREAFF. CDR3 nucleotides: TGTGCCAGCAGTTACGGAGACAGGGAAGCTTTCTTT.

V is TRBV5-1 and J is TRBJ1-2; TRBD1 aligns across 7 bases. After removal of 5 bases from V and 7 bases from J, the junction contained 11 bases not matched to a gene. The CDR3 spans 14 residues. The germline gives CDR1 SGHRS, CDR2 YFSETQ. The CDR3 sequence is CASRPGQVGGGYTF. Here the CDR3 DNA reads TGCGCCAGCAGACCCGGACAGGTGGGCGGTGGCTACACCTTC.

The gene calls are TRBV2 and TRBJ1-1; 9 bases fit TRBD1. With 5 bases clipped from V and 1 base from J, the junction kept 2 bases outside the gene matches. Germline V CDR1 and CDR2: SNHLY, FYNNEI. This CDR3 region has 14 residues. The DNA for the CDR3 is TGTGCCAGCAGTCAGGACAGGGGGAACACTGAAGCTTTCTTT. Its translation is CASSQDRGNTEAFF.

This clone was detected only a few times. DNA for the CDR3: TGTGCCAGCAAACTTGGGGCTATCGGCACTGAAGCTTTCTTT. This sequence encodes CASKLGAIGTEAFF. The chain recombines TRBV6-1 with TRBJ1-1; D perhaps matches TRBD1 (5 bases). Germline CDR1 is MNHNS and CDR2 is SASEGT. V lost 7 bases and J lost 4, with 16 bases in between. The CDR3 is 14 residues long.

A note on this clone: A read error may account for a junction end that differs from germline. The CDR3 here is CASSQDMVYGQYF. In nucleotides, the CDR3 is TGTGCCAGCAGCCAAGATATGGTTTACGGGCAGTACTTC. V and J are TRBV14 and TRBJ2-7, with D hard to call. This CDR3 spans 13 amino acids. Per germline, CDR1 SGHDN and CDR2 FVKESK.

V is TRBV9 and J is TRBJ1-2; 10 bases line up with TRBD1. The germline gives CDR1 SGDLS, CDR2 YYNGEE. The CDR3 is 14 amino acids. V lost 0 bases, J lost 8 bases, and 4 bases stayed unmatched. CDR3 residues: CASSVAGTGEGYTF. In DNA, the CDR3 is TGTGCCAGCAGCGTAGCCGGGACAGGGGAAGGCTACACCTTC.

The genes are TRBV7-3 and TRBJ1-2; 12 bases are a match to TRBD1. V was clipped by 5 bases and J by 7 bases; unmatched bases: 11. The CDR3 contains 16 residues. Germline-derived CDR1 and CDR2 are SGHTA and FQGTGA. CDR3 in DNA: TGTGCCAGCAGCCCAAGGGGGACAGGGGGCGCAGGTGGCTACACCTTC. It yields the protein CASSPRGTGGAGGYTF. The entire variable domain, with the rest obtained from reference TRBV7-3 and TRBJ1-2, is as follows: GAGVSQTPSNKVTEKGKYVELRCDPISGHTALYWYRQSLGQGPEFLIYFQGTGAADDSGLPNDRFFAVRPEGSVSTLKIQRTERGDSAVYLCASSPRGTGGAGGYTFGSGTRLTVV.

This clone showed up just a few times. V and J are TRBV5-8 and TRBJ1-6; 7 bases are a match to TRBD1. The trim removed 6 bases at V and 9 bases at J, leaving 6 bases unmatched. Looked up from germline, CDR1 is SGHTS and CDR2 is YDEGEE. The CDR3 length is 13 residues. The CDR3 loop is CASKRDSLSPLHF. Here the CDR3 DNA reads TGTGCCAGCAAACGGGACAGCCTTTCACCCCTCCACTTT.

The sample holds one count of this clone. The CDR3 sequence is CASSKQGAHFYGYTF. The CDR3 coding sequence is TGTGCCAGCAGCAAACAGGGCGCTCATTTCTATGGCTACACCTTC. V usage is TRBV7-9 and J usage is TRBJ1-2; maybe TRBD1 (6 bases). The CDR3 totals 15 residues. V lost 5 bases to trimming and J lost 4 bases, with 17 bases between them. Per germline, CDR1 SEHNR and CDR2 FQNEAQ (reference sequence).

The chain employs TRBV5-1 and TRBJ1-2, with D perhaps TRBD1 (6 bases). CDR3 length: 14 residues. V lost 4 bases and J lost 8, with 18 bases in between. Germline assignment: CDR1 SGHRS and CDR2 YFSETQ. The CDR3 protein is CASSATTGPNGYTF. The DNA of the CDR3 is TGCGCCAGCAGCGCAACAACAGGGCCCAACGGCTACACCTTC.

The rearrangement joins TRBV5-1 to TRBJ1-6; the match to TRBD1 covers 8 bases. The CDR3 runs 15 residues. V lost 4 bases and J lost 5; bases outside the gene matches: 5. CDR1 and CDR2 from the germline V gene are SGHRS and YFSETQ. CDR3 amino acids: CASSARQGNNSPLHF. CDR3 in DNA: TGCGCCAGCAGCGCGCGACAGGGGAATAATTCACCCCTCCACTTT.

V gene TRBV9 combines with J gene TRBJ1-1; tentatively, D is TRBD1 (6 bases). From germline, CDR1 is SGDLS and CDR2 YYNGEE. V gave up 0 bases and J gave up 8 bases, with 8 bases separating them. This CDR3 region has 12 residues. CDR3 nucleotides: TGTGCCAGCAGCGTAGACGACAGGGAAGCTTTCTTT. This translates into CASSVDDREAFF.

This clone occurred a few times. V gene TRBV7-9 combines with J gene TRBJ1-1; TRBD1 aligns across 7 bases. Germline assignment: CDR1 SEHNR and CDR2 FQNEAQ (reference sequence). After removal of 9 bases from V and 8 bases from J, the junction contained 9 bases not matched to a gene. This CDR3 has 12 residues. In DNA form, the CDR3 reads TGTGCCAGTTCTTACGGGACAGCCGAAGCTTTCTTT. Amino acid sequence: CASSYGTAEAFF. Based on the CDR3 plus reference TRBV7-9 and TRBJ1-1, the full variable domain is DTGVSQNPRHKITKRGQNVTFRCDPISEHNRLYWYRQTLGQGPEFLTYFQNEAQLEKSRLLSDRFSAERPKGSFSTLEIQRTEQGDSAMYLCASSYGTAEAFFGQGTRLTVV.

The V and J genes are TRBV5-1 and TRBJ1-1, with TRBD1 as a possible D gene (5 bases). The V gene lost 4 bases and the J gene lost 1 base, with 11 bases spanning the gap. The CDR3 length is 14 residues. Germline V gene data show CDR1 as SGHRS and CDR2 as YFSETQ. CDR3: CASSRQSSNTEAFF. DNA of the CDR3: TGCGCCAGCAGCCGACAGTCCTCGAACACTGAAGCTTTCTTT.

The chain employs TRBV18 and TRBJ1-3; D is unclear. There are 16 residues in the CDR3. Germline V gene sequence: CDR1 KGHSH, CDR2 LQKENI. V was trimmed by 2 bases and J by 2 bases, leaving 13 bases between them. The CDR3 is CASSPKRPAAGNTIYF. As DNA, the CDR3 is TGTGCCAGCTCACCAAAGCGGCCAGCGGCTGGAAACACCATATATTTT. Based on the CDR3 plus reference TRBV18 and TRBJ1-3, the full variable domain is NAGVMQNPRHLVRRRGQEARLRCSPMKGHSHVYWYRQLPEEGLKFMVYLQKENIIDESGMPKERFSAEFPKEGPSILRIQQVVRGDSAAYFCASSPKRPAAGNTIYFGEGSWLTVV.

The V call is TRBV2, the J call TRBJ1-2; tentatively, D is TRBD1 (6 bases). Between the trimmed V and J ends, which lost 6 bases and 10 bases, there was a span of 21 bases. The CDR3 runs 14 residues. The germline gives CDR1 SNHLY, CDR2 FYNNEI. CDR3 loop: CASSRDEQGGSYTF. CDR3 bases: TGTGCCAGCAGCCGGGACGAACAGGGTGGTTCCTACACCTTC. The entire variable domain, with the rest obtained from reference TRBV2 and TRBJ1-2, is as follows: EPEVTQTPSHQVTQMGQEVILRCVPISNHLYFYWYRQILGQKVEFLVSFYNNEISEKSEIFDDQFSVERPDGSNFTLKIRSTKLEDSAMYFCASSRDEQGGSYTFGSGTRLTVV.

The chain carries TRBV4-1 and TRBJ2-4, with D possibly matching TRBD2 (5 bases). V lost 1 base, J lost 7 bases, and 14 bases lay in between. The germline V gene encodes CDR1 MGHRA and CDR2 YSYEKL. CDR3 size: 15 residues. The CDR3 DNA follows: TGCGCCAGCAGCCAAGTCGGGGTAGGCGCGAACATTCAGTACTTC. Translated: CASSQVGVGANIQYF.

This rearrangement joins TRBV9 to TRBJ1-2, with TRBD1 identical over 7 bases. Germline V gives CDR1 SGDLS, CDR2 YYNGEE. The CDR3 length is 14 residues. Unmatched junction bases numbered 3, after V lost 0 bases and J lost 4 bases. The CDR3 sequence is CASSVEGQPYGYTF. In DNA, the CDR3 is TGTGCCAGCAGCGTAGAGGGACAGCCCTATGGCTACACCTTC.

The chain has TRBV6-5 and TRBJ2-7; 10 bases line up with TRBD2. Germline V CDR1 and CDR2: MNHEY, SVGAGI. V shed 7 bases and J 4 bases; nucleotides not matched to a gene: 10. This CDR3 has 15 residues. The CDR3 region is CASTKNERGGYEQYF. In DNA, the CDR3 is TGTGCCAGCACTAAAAACGAGCGGGGGGGTTACGAGCAGTACTTC.

The rearrangement uses TRBV6-9 and TRBJ1-5; 8 bases are shared with TRBD1. The CDR3 is made up of 15 amino acids. V lost 4 bases and J lost 6; bases outside the gene matches: 8. The germline CDR1 and CDR2 sequences are MNHGY and SVAAGI. The CDR3 spells CASSFPGQGSQPQHF. The CDR3 DNA follows: TGTGCCAGCAGTTTCCCCGGACAGGGTAGTCAGCCCCAGCATTTT.

The rearrangement joins TRBV25-1 to TRBJ1-2; 9 nucleotides agree with TRBD1. The V gene's germline CDR1 is MGHDK and CDR2 SYGVNS. J lost 2 bases, V lost 0 bases, and 4 bases had no gene match. This CDR3 comprises 16 residues. Written as DNA, the CDR3 is TGTGCCAGCAGTGAATATGGGGACAGGGTAAACTATGGCTACACCTTC. Protein product: CASSEYGDRVNYGYTF.